The rows below give T cell receptor beta chains drawn from one sample of a study of blood T cell repertoires in COVID-19. Repertoires were generated with immunoSEQ multiplex PCR, while TCRdb's copy carries only in-frame clones and drops some. Of more than 200,000 clones in the sample, more than 70% are singletons; the top ten hold around 7.9%. The sample consisted of peripheral blood. Every receptor here comes from a man aged 40-50 years with active or convalescent COVID-19. Both conserved end residues are part of each CDR3. Fields, in order: D gene, V gene, clone size, J gene, CDR3 protein, CDR3 DNA. D genes are given only for firm matches. Not every row has a clone size; where given, it reads once, few, many or a size class.

d_call: -
v_call: TRBV30
clone_size: -
j_call: TRBJ1-3
cdr3_aa: CAWSGGSPGNTIYF
cdr3_nt: TGTGCCTGGAGTGGCGGGTCACCTGGAAACACCATATATTTT

d_call: -
v_call: TRBV23-1
clone_size: -
j_call: TRBJ1-1
cdr3_aa: CASSQSNDTAGPMNTEAFF
cdr3_nt: TGCGCCAGCAGTCAATCGAACGATACGGCGGGACCCATGAACACTGAAGCTTTCTTT

d_call: -
v_call: TRBV6-5
clone_size: -
j_call: TRBJ2-4
cdr3_aa: CASSYSNWGENIQYF
cdr3_nt: TGTGCCAGCAGTTACTCGAATTGGGGGGAGAACATTCAGTACTTC

d_call: -
v_call: TRBV12-3/TRBV12-4
clone_size: -
j_call: TRBJ1-2
cdr3_aa: CASSLDRYGYTF
cdr3_nt: TGTGCCAGCAGTTTGGACAGATATGGCTACACCTTC

d_call: TRBD1
v_call: TRBV6-1
clone_size: -
j_call: TRBJ1-2
cdr3_aa: CASSERQGGGYTF
cdr3_nt: TGTGCCAGCAGTGAGCGACAGGGAGGTGGCTACACCTTC

d_call: TRBD2
v_call: TRBV19
clone_size: once
j_call: TRBJ2-7
cdr3_aa: CASSRLAGSYEQYF
cdr3_nt: TGTGCCAGTAGTAGACTAGCGGGGTCCTACGAGCAGTACTTC

d_call: -
v_call: TRBV6-6
clone_size: once
j_call: TRBJ2-7
cdr3_aa: CASRPTGNSGEQYF
cdr3_nt: TGTGCCAGCAGGCCCACAGGGAATTCTGGTGAGCAGTACTTC

d_call: -
v_call: TRBV2
clone_size: -
j_call: TRBJ1-1
cdr3_aa: CASSELGGRFEAFF
cdr3_nt: TGTGCCAGCAGTGAATTAGGGGGTCGCTTTGAAGCTTTCTTT

d_call: -
v_call: TRBV19
clone_size: -
j_call: TRBJ1-2
cdr3_aa: CATKSGGRYGYTF
cdr3_nt: TGTGCCACTAAGTCGGGGGGTCGGTATGGCTACACCTTC

d_call: TRBD1
v_call: TRBV3-1/TRBV3-2
clone_size: -
j_call: TRBJ1-2
cdr3_aa: CASSQDLTGGNYGYTF
cdr3_nt: TGTGCCAGCAGCCAAGATCTTACAGGGGGGAACTATGGCTACACCTTC

d_call: TRBD1
v_call: TRBV27
clone_size: -
j_call: TRBJ1-4
cdr3_aa: CASSPSPGQGAKGYEKLFF
cdr3_nt: TGTGCCAGCAGTCCCTCCCCGGGACAGGGGGCGAAAGGTTATGAAAAACTGTTTTTT

d_call: TRBD1
v_call: TRBV3-1/TRBV3-2
clone_size: once
j_call: TRBJ2-7
cdr3_aa: CASSQGQGDYEQYF
cdr3_nt: TGTGCCAGCAGCCAAGGACAGGGAGACTACGAGCAGTACTTC

d_call: TRBD2
v_call: TRBV5-1
clone_size: -
j_call: TRBJ2-7
cdr3_aa: CASSYSGGTYEQYF
cdr3_nt: TGCGCCAGCAGCTATAGCGGGGGCACCTACGAGCAGTACTTC

d_call: -
v_call: TRBV9
clone_size: -
j_call: TRBJ1-1
cdr3_aa: CASSATGENTEAFF
cdr3_nt: TGTGCCAGCAGCGCCACAGGCGAGAACACTGAAGCTTTCTTT

d_call: -
v_call: TRBV19
clone_size: -
j_call: TRBJ1-3
cdr3_aa: CATHRTNSGNTIYF
cdr3_nt: TGTGCCACCCACCGGACAAACTCTGGAAACACCATATATTTT

d_call: -
v_call: TRBV27
clone_size: -
j_call: TRBJ1-4
cdr3_aa: CASRRTDGEKLFF
cdr3_nt: TGTGCCAGCAGACGGACAGATGGGGAAAAACTGTTTTTT

d_call: -
v_call: TRBV6-5
clone_size: -
j_call: TRBJ2-3
cdr3_aa: CASSYSDARADTQYF
cdr3_nt: TGTGCCAGCAGTTACTCGGATGCGAGGGCAGATACGCAGTATTTT

d_call: -
v_call: TRBV14
clone_size: -
j_call: TRBJ1-1
cdr3_aa: CASSQDGKITWNTEAFF
cdr3_nt: TGTGCCAGCAGCCAAGACGGGAAAATTACATGGAACACTGAAGCTTTCTTT

d_call: TRBD2
v_call: TRBV5-1
clone_size: -
j_call: TRBJ2-3
cdr3_aa: CASSEGTSGTGDTQYF
cdr3_nt: TGCGCCAGCAGCGAGGGGACTAGCGGGACAGGAGATACGCAGTATTTT

d_call: TRBD1
v_call: TRBV10-2
clone_size: -
j_call: TRBJ1-2
cdr3_aa: CASSKTGGFYYGYTF
cdr3_nt: TGCGCCAGCAGTAAGACAGGGGGGTTCTACTATGGCTACACCTTC

d_call: -
v_call: TRBV10-3
clone_size: once
j_call: TRBJ1-6
cdr3_aa: CATSGTREKSPLHF
cdr3_nt: TGTGCCACCTCCGGGACACGAGAAAAATCACCCCTCCACTTT

d_call: -
v_call: TRBV19
clone_size: -
j_call: TRBJ1-2
cdr3_aa: CASTTTSWNYGYTF
cdr3_nt: TGTGCCAGTACCACGACATCCTGGAACTATGGCTACACCTTC

d_call: -
v_call: TRBV11-3
clone_size: -
j_call: TRBJ1-5
cdr3_aa: CASSLEGVGNQPQHF
cdr3_nt: TGTGCCAGCAGCCTTGAGGGGGTGGGGAATCAGCCCCAGCATTTT

d_call: -
v_call: TRBV24-1
clone_size: -
j_call: TRBJ2-3
cdr3_aa: CATSSSTDTQYF
cdr3_nt: TGTGCCACCTCCTCTAGCACAGATACGCAGTATTTT

d_call: TRBD1
v_call: TRBV24-1
clone_size: once
j_call: TRBJ1-2
cdr3_aa: CATSDFRRDRGGTNYGYTF
cdr3_nt: TGTGCCACCAGTGATTTTCGCCGGGACAGGGGAGGGACCAACTATGGCTACACCTTC

d_call: -
v_call: TRBV10-3
clone_size: -
j_call: TRBJ1-1
cdr3_aa: CAIRAPNTEAFF
cdr3_nt: TGTGCCATCAGGGCCCCGAACACTGAAGCTTTCTTT

d_call: TRBD2
v_call: TRBV13
clone_size: -
j_call: TRBJ2-7
cdr3_aa: CASSLEGLAGALSYEQYF
cdr3_nt: TGTGCCAGCAGCTTAGAAGGACTAGCGGGGGCCCTCTCCTACGAGCAGTACTTC

d_call: TRBD1
v_call: TRBV5-1
clone_size: -
j_call: TRBJ1-2
cdr3_aa: CASSLEQGVNGYTF
cdr3_nt: TGCGCCAGCAGCTTGGAACAGGGGGTTAATGGCTACACCTTC

d_call: TRBD1
v_call: TRBV19
clone_size: -
j_call: TRBJ1-5
cdr3_aa: CASSTPGTGGIPQHF
cdr3_nt: TGTGCCAGTAGTACACCCGGGACAGGGGGCATCCCCCAGCATTTT

d_call: TRBD2
v_call: TRBV7-2
clone_size: -
j_call: TRBJ2-3
cdr3_aa: CASSLAGGGLSTQYF
cdr3_nt: TGTGCCAGCAGCCTAGCGGGGGGGGGTCTAAGCACGCAGTATTTT

d_call: TRBD1
v_call: TRBV6-5
clone_size: -
j_call: TRBJ1-1
cdr3_aa: CASREVGGGNTEAFF
cdr3_nt: TGTGCCAGCAGGGAGGTAGGGGGCGGGAACACTGAAGCTTTCTTT

d_call: TRBD2
v_call: TRBV24-1
clone_size: -
j_call: TRBJ2-3
cdr3_aa: CATSDLTSGSTDTQYF
cdr3_nt: TGTGCCACCAGTGATTTGACTAGCGGGAGCACAGATACGCAGTATTTT

d_call: -
v_call: TRBV28
clone_size: -
j_call: TRBJ1-1
cdr3_aa: CASSLRGTYLMNTEAFF
cdr3_nt: TGTGCCAGCAGTTTAAGGGGTACCTACCTGATGAACACTGAAGCTTTCTTT

d_call: -
v_call: TRBV6-1
clone_size: -
j_call: TRBJ2-7
cdr3_aa: CASSEARRGSYEQYF
cdr3_nt: TGTGCCAGCAGTGAAGCACGGAGGGGCTCCTACGAGCAGTACTTC

d_call: TRBD1
v_call: TRBV25-1
clone_size: -
j_call: TRBJ1-2
cdr3_aa: CASNPGQGNYGYTF
cdr3_nt: TGTGCCTCGAACCCGGGACAGGGGAACTATGGCTACACCTTC

d_call: TRBD1
v_call: TRBV3-1/TRBV3-2
clone_size: -
j_call: TRBJ1-1
cdr3_aa: CASKRTGGEAFF
cdr3_nt: TGTGCCAGCAAGCGGACAGGGGGTGAAGCTTTCTTT

d_call: TRBD1
v_call: TRBV5-1
clone_size: -
j_call: TRBJ2-7
cdr3_aa: CASSLSGQGNSGEQYF
cdr3_nt: TGCGCCAGCAGCTTGTCGGGACAGGGAAACTCGGGCGAGCAGTACTTC

d_call: TRBD1
v_call: TRBV28
clone_size: -
j_call: TRBJ1-2
cdr3_aa: CASSLTGPYGYTF
cdr3_nt: TGTGCCAGCAGTTTGACAGGGCCCTATGGCTACACCTTC

d_call: -
v_call: TRBV19
clone_size: few
j_call: TRBJ2-1
cdr3_aa: CASSIPLASEQFF
cdr3_nt: TGTGCCAGTAGTATACCCCTAGCAAGTGAGCAGTTCTTC

d_call: -
v_call: TRBV18
clone_size: -
j_call: TRBJ2-7
cdr3_aa: CASSPPNRVYEQYF
cdr3_nt: TGTGCCAGCTCACCACCGAACAGGGTGTACGAGCAGTACTTC

d_call: -
v_call: TRBV6-5
clone_size: -
j_call: TRBJ1-5
cdr3_aa: CASSYSRQTNQPQHF
cdr3_nt: TGTGCCAGCAGTTACTCGAGACAGACCAATCAGCCCCAGCATTTT

d_call: TRBD1
v_call: TRBV19
clone_size: -
j_call: TRBJ1-1
cdr3_aa: CASSPRRQGETEAFF
cdr3_nt: TGTGCCAGTAGTCCTCGTAGACAGGGGGAGACTGAAGCTTTCTTT

d_call: TRBD1
v_call: TRBV6-6
clone_size: once
j_call: TRBJ1-5
cdr3_aa: CASSWVAPRDRGTGPYQPQHF
cdr3_nt: TGTGCCAGCAGCTGGGTAGCGCCCAGGGACAGGGGAACGGGGCCTTATCAGCCCCAGCATTTT

d_call: TRBD1
v_call: TRBV30
clone_size: -
j_call: TRBJ1-5
cdr3_aa: CAWSTGANQPQHF
cdr3_nt: TGTGCCTGGTCCACAGGGGCAAATCAGCCCCAGCATTTT

d_call: -
v_call: TRBV10-1
clone_size: -
j_call: TRBJ2-1
cdr3_aa: CASSDPALAYNEQFF
cdr3_nt: TGCGCCAGCAGTGACCCAGCGCTGGCCTACAATGAGCAGTTCTTC

d_call: -
v_call: TRBV7-2
clone_size: -
j_call: TRBJ1-1
cdr3_aa: CASTKARGWAEAFF
cdr3_nt: TGTGCCAGCACCAAAGCGCGGGGCTGGGCTGAAGCTTTCTTT

d_call: TRBD2
v_call: TRBV5-1
clone_size: -
j_call: TRBJ2-1
cdr3_aa: CASSFSGGPYNEQFF
cdr3_nt: TGCGCCAGCAGCTTTAGCGGGGGCCCTTACAATGAGCAGTTCTTC

d_call: -
v_call: TRBV5-1
clone_size: -
j_call: TRBJ1-2
cdr3_aa: CASSAESGYYGYTF
cdr3_nt: TGCGCCAGCAGTGCAGAATCCGGGTACTATGGCTACACCTTC

d_call: -
v_call: TRBV12-2
clone_size: -
j_call: TRBJ1-1
cdr3_aa: CASRLALVGTGLNTEAFF
cdr3_nt: TGTGCAAGTCGCTTAGCGCTTGTTGGGACAGGGTTGAACACTGAAGCTTTCTTT

d_call: TRBD1
v_call: TRBV10-3
clone_size: -
j_call: TRBJ2-1
cdr3_aa: CAISDGRTGGPYNEQFF
cdr3_nt: TGTGCCATCAGTGATGGAAGGACAGGGGGGCCTTACAATGAGCAGTTCTTC

d_call: TRBD1
v_call: TRBV19
clone_size: -
j_call: TRBJ1-5
cdr3_aa: CASSGAGGSRQPQHF
cdr3_nt: TGTGCCAGTAGTGGAGCAGGGGGGTCACGGCAGCCCCAGCATTTT